Below, 10 T cell receptor beta chains from the same sample are listed, as sequenced in a study of blood T cell repertoires in COVID-19. Some clones are missing from TCRdb's copy, which holds only in-frame ones; the method was immunoSEQ multiplex PCR. Of fewer than 100,000 clones listed, 80% were seen once; the top ten hold about 9.3%. The sequencing input was peripheral blood. These receptors were taken from a woman in her 70s with acute or convalescent COVID-19.

This chain joins TRBV27 and TRBJ2-7; TRBD2 agrees at 9 bases. The CDR3 contains 17 residues. J gave up 7 bases and V 2 bases, and 15 bases lay outside the gene matches. Germline V CDR1 and CDR2: MNHEY, SMNVEV (reference sequence). CDR3 bases: TGTGCCAGCAGTTTAAAGCCCCCCCTAGCGGGACGGGGAGAGCAGTACTTC. Translated: CASSLKPPLAGRGEQYF.

The genes are TRBV6-5 and TRBJ2-1; a possible D gene is TRBD1 (5 bases). The CDR3 totals 14 residues. Germline-derived CDR1 and CDR2 are MNHEY and SVGAGI. Trimming left V 7 bases short and J 8 bases short, with 18 bases between. The DNA for the CDR3 is TGTGCCAGCATGAACCCACGAAGGGGCTATGAGCAGTTCTTC. Amino acid sequence: CASMNPRRGYEQFF.

The chain recombines TRBV21-1 with TRBJ2-3; the table's D call, TRBD2, was not checked against the DNA. TRBV21-1 is reported as a pseudogene. The CDR3 length is 16 residues. As DNA, the CDR3 is TGTGCCAGCAGCAACGGGACTAGCGGGAGGAGGGATACGCAGTATTTT. Translation gives CASSNGTSGRRDTQYF.

This chain links TRBV10-2 with TRBJ2-7; a possible D gene is TRBD2 (7 bases). CDR1 WSHSY and CDR2 SAAADI come from the germline V gene. This CDR3 has 13 residues. Deletions cut 7 bases from V and 7 bases from J, with 17 bases between. Written as DNA, the CDR3 is TGCGCCAGCAAGGGGGGACTACCCGGGGAGCAGTACTTC. Protein product: CASKGGLPGEQYF.

The chain joins TRBV12-3 or TRBV12-4 to TRBJ2-7; the match to TRBD1 covers 7 bases. The CDR3 length is 13 residues. V was clipped by 3 bases and J by 5 bases; unmatched bases: 4. CDR3 in amino acids: CASSFRGSDEQYF. In DNA, the CDR3 is TGTGCCAGCAGTTTCAGGGGGTCGGACGAGCAGTACTTC.

This rearrangement joins TRBV6-2 or TRBV6-3 to TRBJ2-1; 13 bases map to TRBD2. Germline CDR1 MNHEY, CDR2 SVGEGT. V was clipped by 6 bases and J by 8 bases; unmatched bases: 7. The CDR3 loop spans 15 amino acids. The CDR3 loop reads CASSFGLAGVDEQFF. CDR3 DNA sequence: TGTGCCAGCAGCTTCGGACTAGCGGGGGTGGATGAGCAGTTCTTC.

This chain joins TRBV11-3 and TRBJ2-3, with 10 bases aligning to TRBD1. The CDR3 has 15 amino acids. Unmatched junction bases numbered 4, after V lost 3 bases and J lost 4 bases. Germline V gene data show CDR1 as SGHNT and CDR2 as YENEEA. This chain's CDR3 is CASSFSGTGADTQYF. CDR3 coding DNA: TGTGCCAGCAGCTTCTCCGGGACAGGGGCAGATACGCAGTATTTT.

This clone has only a few counts. The chain combines TRBV5-4 with TRBJ2-1; tentative D call: TRBD1 (8 bases). The length of the CDR3 is 15 residues. Germline V CDR1 and CDR2: SGHNT, YYREEE (reference sequence). With 4 bases removed from V and 5 bases from J, the gap between germline ends came to 16 bases. The CDR3 is CASSLRTGRDNEQFF. Written as DNA, the CDR3 is TGTGCCAGCAGCCTCCGGACAGGGAGGGACAATGAGCAGTTCTTC.

The chain employs TRBV2 and TRBJ1-1; D might be TRBD1 (5 bases). Trimming left V 8 bases short and J 3 bases short, with 10 bases between. The CDR3 runs to 12 residues. Germline V gene sequence: CDR1 SNHLY, CDR2 FYNNEI. Here the CDR3 DNA reads TGTGCCAGCGCCCGGGGGTACACTGAAGCTTTCTTT. This sequence encodes CASARGYTEAFF.

The chain is built from TRBV30 and TRBJ1-5; tentative D call: TRBD1 (5 bases). Trimming removed 2 bases at V and 3 bases at J, with 14 bases between. Germline CDR1 is GTSNPN and CDR2 is SVGIG (reference sequence). The CDR3 runs to 15 residues. The CDR3 protein is CAWSSPRQNNQPQHF. The CDR3 DNA reads TGTGCCTGGAGTTCCCCTCGACAGAACAATCAGCCCCAGCATTTT.